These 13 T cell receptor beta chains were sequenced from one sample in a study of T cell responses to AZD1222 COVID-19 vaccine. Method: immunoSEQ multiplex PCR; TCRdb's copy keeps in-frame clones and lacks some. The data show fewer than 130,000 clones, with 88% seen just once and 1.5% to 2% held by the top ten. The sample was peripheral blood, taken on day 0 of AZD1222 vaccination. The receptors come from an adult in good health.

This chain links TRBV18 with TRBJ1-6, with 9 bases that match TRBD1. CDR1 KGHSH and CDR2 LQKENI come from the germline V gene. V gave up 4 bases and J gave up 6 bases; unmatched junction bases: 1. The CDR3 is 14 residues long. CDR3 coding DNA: TGTGCCAGCTCACAACAGGGGGCTAATTCACCCCTCCACTTT. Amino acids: CASSQQGANSPLHF. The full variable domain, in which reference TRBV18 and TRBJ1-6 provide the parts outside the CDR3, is NAGVMQNPRHLVRRRGQEARLRCSPMKGHSHVYWYRQLPEEGLKFMVYLQKENIIDESGMPKERFSAEFPKEGPSILRIQQVVRGDSAAYFCASSQQGANSPLHFGNGTRLTVT.

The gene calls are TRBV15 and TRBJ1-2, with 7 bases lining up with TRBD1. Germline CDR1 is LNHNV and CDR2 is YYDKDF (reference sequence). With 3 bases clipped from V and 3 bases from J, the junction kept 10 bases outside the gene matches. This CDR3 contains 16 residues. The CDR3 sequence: CATSRETGLRDYGYTF. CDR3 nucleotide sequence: TGTGCCACCAGCAGGGAGACAGGGCTCAGGGACTATGGCTACACCTTC.

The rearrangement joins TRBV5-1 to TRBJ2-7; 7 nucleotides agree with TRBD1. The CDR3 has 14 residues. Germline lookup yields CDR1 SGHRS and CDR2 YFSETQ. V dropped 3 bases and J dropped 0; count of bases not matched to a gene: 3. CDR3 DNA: TGCGCCAGCAGCTCACAGGGGAGCTCCTACGAGCAGTACTTC. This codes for CASSSQGSSYEQYF.

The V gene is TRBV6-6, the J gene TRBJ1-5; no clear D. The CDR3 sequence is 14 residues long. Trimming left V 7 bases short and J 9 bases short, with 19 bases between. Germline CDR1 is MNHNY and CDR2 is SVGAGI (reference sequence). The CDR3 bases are TGTGCCAGCAACGAAAATGCGGTCCGATCGCCCCAGCATTTT. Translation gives CASNENAVRSPQHF.

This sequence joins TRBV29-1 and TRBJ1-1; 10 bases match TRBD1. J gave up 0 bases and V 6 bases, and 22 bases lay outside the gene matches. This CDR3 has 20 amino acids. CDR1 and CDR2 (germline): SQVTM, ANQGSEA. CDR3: CSVKGQGMVLGRSVNTEAFF. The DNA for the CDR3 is TGCAGCGTGAAGGGACAGGGGATGGTCTTAGGCCGATCCGTGAACACTGAAGCTTTCTTT.

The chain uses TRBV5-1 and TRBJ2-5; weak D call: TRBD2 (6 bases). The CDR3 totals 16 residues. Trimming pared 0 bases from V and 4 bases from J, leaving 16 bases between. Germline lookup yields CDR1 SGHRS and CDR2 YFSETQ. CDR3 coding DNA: TGCGCCAGCAGCTTGGCCCGGGACTTGACTATAGAGACCCAGTACTTC. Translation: CASSLARDLTIETQYF.

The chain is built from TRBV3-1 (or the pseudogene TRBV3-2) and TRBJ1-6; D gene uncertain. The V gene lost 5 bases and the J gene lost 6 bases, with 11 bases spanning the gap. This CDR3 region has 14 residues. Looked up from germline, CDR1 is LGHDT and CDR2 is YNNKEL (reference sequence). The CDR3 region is CASSFSDSNSPLHF. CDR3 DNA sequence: TGTGCCAGCAGCTTTTCAGATTCTAATTCACCCCTCCACTTT.

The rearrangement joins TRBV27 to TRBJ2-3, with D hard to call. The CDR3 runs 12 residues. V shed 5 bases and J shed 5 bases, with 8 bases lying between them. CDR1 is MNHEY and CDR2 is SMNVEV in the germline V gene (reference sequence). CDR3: CASSASLDTQYF. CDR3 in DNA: TGTGCCAGCAGTGCCTCTTTAGATACGCAGTATTTT.

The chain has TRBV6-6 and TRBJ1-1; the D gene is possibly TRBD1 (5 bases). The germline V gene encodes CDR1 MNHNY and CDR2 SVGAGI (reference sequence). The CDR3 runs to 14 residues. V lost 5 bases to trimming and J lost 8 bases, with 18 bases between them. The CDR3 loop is CASSKGPPNSEAFF. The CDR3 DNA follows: TGTGCCAGCAGTAAGGGACCGCCGAACTCCGAAGCTTTCTTT.

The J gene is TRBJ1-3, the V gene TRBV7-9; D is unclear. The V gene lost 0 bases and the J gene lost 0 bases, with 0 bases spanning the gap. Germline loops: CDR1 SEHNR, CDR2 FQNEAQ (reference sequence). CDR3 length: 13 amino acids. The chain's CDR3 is CASSLASGNTIYF. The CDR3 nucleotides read TGTGCCAGCAGCTTAGCCTCTGGAAACACCATATATTTT.

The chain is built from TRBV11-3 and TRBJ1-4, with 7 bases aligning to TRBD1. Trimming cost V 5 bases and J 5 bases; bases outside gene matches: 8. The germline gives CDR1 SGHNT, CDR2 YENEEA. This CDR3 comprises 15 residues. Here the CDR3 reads CASSPRQGPNEKLFF. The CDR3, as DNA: TGTGCCAGCAGCCCTCGACAGGGCCCCAATGAAAAACTGTTTTTT.

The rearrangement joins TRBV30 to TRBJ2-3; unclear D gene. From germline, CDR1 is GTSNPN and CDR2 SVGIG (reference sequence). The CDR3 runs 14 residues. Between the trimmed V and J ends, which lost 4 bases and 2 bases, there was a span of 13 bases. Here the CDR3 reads CAWTSGLLTDTQYF. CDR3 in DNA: TGTGCCTGGACGTCGGGCCTGCTCACAGATACGCAGTATTTT.

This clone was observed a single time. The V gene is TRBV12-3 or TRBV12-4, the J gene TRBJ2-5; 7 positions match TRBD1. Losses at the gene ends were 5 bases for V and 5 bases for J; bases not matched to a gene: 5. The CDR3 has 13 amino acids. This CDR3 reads CASSPGQWETQYF. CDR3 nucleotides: TGTGCCAGCAGTCCGGGACAGTGGGAGACCCAGTACTTC.